This T cell receptor (beta chain) is from a study of blood T cell repertoires in COVID-19. Germline CDR1 and CDR2: KGHDR and SFDVKD. Trimming left V 3 bases short and J 4 bases short, with 12 bases between. The CDR3 is made up of 15 amino acids. Clones were read by immunoSEQ multiplex PCR, and TCRdb kept only the in-frame ones, dropping some. Counted here are nearly 350,000 clones, more than 75% occurring once; the ten biggest clones make up roughly 6%. This sequence originates from a woman aged 45-59 years with COVID-19, enrolled during active disease. V gene TRBV24-1 combines with J gene TRBJ2-1; TRBD1 might be the D (5 bases). Sequencing was done on a sample of peripheral blood. The CDR3 here is CATSDRQGHYNEQFF. DNA for the CDR3: TGTGCCACCAGTGATCGGCAGGGTCATTACAATGAGCAGTTCTTC.